This passage covers 10 T cell receptor beta chains from one sample sequenced in a study of blood T cell repertoires in COVID-19. Data came from immunoSEQ multiplex PCR; TCRdb stores just in-frame clones and leaves some out. The table records under 150,000 clones, roughly 80% of them present only once. Sequenced material: PBMCs or T cells enriched from blood (not recorded which). Source of these receptors: a middle-aged man with acute COVID-19.

CDR3 residues: CASSAGRPEAFF. In DNA, the CDR3 is TGTGCCAGCAGTGCGGGGCGACCTGAAGCTTTCTTT. The chain links TRBV12-3 or TRBV12-4 to TRBJ1-1, with D possibly TRBD1 on 5 matching bases. This CDR3 region has 12 residues. V was cut by 5 bases and J by 6 bases, with 10 bases left in between.

J is TRBJ1-5 and V is TRBV28, with a tentative D call TRBD1 (6 bases). Germline loops: CDR1 MDHEN, CDR2 SYDVKM. The CDR3 consists of 19 residues. V was clipped by 6 bases and J by 0 bases, with 24 bases between them. The CDR3 coding sequence is TGTGCCAGCAGCCCCCCCTCGGCAGGGGACCTATATAGCAATCAGCCCCAGCATTTT. Translating gives CASSPPSAGDLYSNQPQHF.

The chain uses TRBV6-1 and TRBJ1-5, with D perhaps TRBD1 (6 bases). CDR1 MNHNS and CDR2 SASEGT come from the germline V gene. The length of the CDR3 is 15 residues. V lost 3 bases to trimming and J lost 3 bases, with 12 bases between them. The CDR3 sequence: CASSDWGQANQPQHF. The CDR3 coding sequence is TGTGCCAGCAGTGATTGGGGGCAGGCCAATCAGCCCCAGCATTTT.

V usage is TRBV4-2 and J usage is TRBJ1-6, with 11 bases that match TRBD1. Germline trimming cut 0 bases from V and 6 bases from J; bases unmatched to any gene: 10. In germline, CDR1 is LGHNA, CDR2 YNFKEQ. The CDR3 runs 19 residues. The CDR3 reads CASSQEPGQGVGGNSPLHF. The CDR3 bases are TGTGCCAGCAGCCAAGAACCGGGACAGGGGGTCGGTGGTAATTCACCCCTCCACTTT.

The gene calls are TRBV29-1 and TRBJ2-7; 7 nucleotides agree with TRBD1. V was pared by 6 bases and J by 7 bases, with 9 bases of the junction left unmatched. CDR3 length equals 12 residues. Per germline, CDR1 SQVTM and CDR2 ANQGSEA. CDR3 sequence (DNA): TGCAGCGTAAGGACAGGCCGTATGGAGCAGTACTTC. As protein: CSVRTGRMEQYF.

This sequence joins TRBV27 and TRBJ2-1; TRBD1 matches 10 bases. V was pared by 3 bases and J by 4 bases, with 6 bases of the junction left unmatched. Germline V gene data show CDR1 as MNHEY and CDR2 as SMNVEV (reference sequence). The CDR3 spans 16 residues. CDR3 bases: TGTGCCAGCAGTTTCGGACAGGGGGATCCTTACAATGAGCAGTTCTTC. This gives the protein CASSFGQGDPYNEQFF.

In DNA form, the CDR3 reads TGTGCCAGCAGTACTTTCGTCGGGAGGGCCGATGAGCAGTTCTTC. Amino acid sequence: CASSTFVGRADEQFF. This chain connects TRBV7-9 to TRBJ2-1; 8 bases are a match to TRBD2. CDR3 size: 15 residues. The germline CDR1 and CDR2 sequences are SEHNR and FQNEAQ (reference sequence). Unmatched junction bases numbered 12, after V lost 6 bases and J lost 8 bases.

V and J are TRBV2 and TRBJ2-7; the match to TRBD1 covers 8 bases. This CDR3 comprises 13 residues. The germline gives CDR1 SNHLY, CDR2 FYNNEI. V shed 10 bases and J 2 bases; nucleotides not matched to a gene: 7. The CDR3 DNA sequence: TGTGCCACGGAAAACAGGGGGGCCTACGAGCAGTACTTC. Residues: CATENRGAYEQYF.

The chain joins TRBV5-6 to TRBJ2-3; TRBD1 might be the D (6 bases). The germline CDR1 and CDR2 sequences are SGHDT and YYEEEE. The germline V and J ends were trimmed by 0 bases and 2 bases, with 13 bases remaining between them. The CDR3 totals 16 residues. In DNA form, the CDR3 reads TGTGCCAGCAGCTTGGCCAACAGGGAATACACAGATACGCAGTATTTT. It codes for CASSLANREYTDTQYF.

In the case of this clone: Other DNA sequences from this sample encode an identical CDR3 as well. The gene calls are TRBV12-3 or TRBV12-4 and TRBJ2-7, with 9 positions matching TRBD1. The ends lost 6 bases at V and 2 bases at J; junction bases unmatched: 2. The CDR3 is 13 residues long. The DNA for the CDR3 is TGTGCCAGCAGCTGGGACAGGGCCTACGAGCAGTACTTC. It translates to CASSWDRAYEQYF.